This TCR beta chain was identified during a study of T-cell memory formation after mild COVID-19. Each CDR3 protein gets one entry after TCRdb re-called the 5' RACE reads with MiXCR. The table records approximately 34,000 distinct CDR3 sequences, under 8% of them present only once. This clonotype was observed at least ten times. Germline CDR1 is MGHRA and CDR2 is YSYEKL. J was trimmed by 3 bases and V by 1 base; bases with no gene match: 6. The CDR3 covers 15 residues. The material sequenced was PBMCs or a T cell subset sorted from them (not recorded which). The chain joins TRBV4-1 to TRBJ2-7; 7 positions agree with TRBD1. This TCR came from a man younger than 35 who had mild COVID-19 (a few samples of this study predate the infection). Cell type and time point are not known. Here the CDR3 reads CASSQVTGAGYEQYF. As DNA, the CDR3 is TGCGCCAGCAGCCAAGTCACAGGGGCTGGCTACGAGCAGTACTTC.